One and the same sample provided the 18 T cell receptor beta chains below, sequenced in a study of cytomegalovirus exposure and HLA in healthy donors. The assay was immunoSEQ multiplex PCR, and TCRdb's table has in-frame clones only and misses some. The sample lists 150,000 to 180,000 clones; 85% to 90% were seen once. Specimen: PBMCs. Receptor source: a human donor in good health.

The V gene is TRBV5-4, the J gene TRBJ2-7; 12 nucleotides match TRBD2. Germline trimming cut 4 bases from V and 8 bases from J; bases unmatched to any gene: 13. CDR1 is SGHNT and CDR2 is YYREEE in the germline V gene (reference sequence). CDR3 length: 16 amino acids. The CDR3 protein is CASSPPPSGGAKKQYF. The CDR3 DNA is TGTGCCAGCAGCCCACCCCCTAGCGGGGGGGCGAAAAAGCAGTACTTC. Together with reference TRBV5-4 and TRBJ2-7, the CDR3 gives the full variable domain: ETGVTQSPTHLIKTRGQQVTLRCSSQSGHNTVSWYQQALGQGPQFIFQYYREEENGRGNFPPRFSGLQFPNYSSELNVNALELDDSALYLCASSPPPSGGAKKQYFGPGTRLTVT.

The V call is TRBV5-5, the J call TRBJ2-1; no reliable D call. Germline V lookup: CDR1 SGHKS, CDR2 YYEKEE (reference sequence). V was cut by 1 base and J by 5 bases, with 7 bases left in between. This CDR3 has 13 amino acids. Here the CDR3 DNA reads TGTGCCAGCAGCTTGCCTGGCCACAATGAGCAGTTCTTC. Translating gives CASSLPGHNEQFF.

The chain combines TRBV5-1 with TRBJ1-1; 7 bases align to TRBD1. CDR1 and CDR2 from the germline V gene are SGHRS and YFSETQ. This CDR3 is built from 13 residues. After removal of 5 bases from V and 4 bases from J, the junction contained 5 bases not matched to a gene. The CDR3 DNA is TGCGCCAGCAGAAAACAGGGGCCCACTGAAGCTTTCTTT. Its translation is CASRKQGPTEAFF.

J is TRBJ1-2 and V is TRBV27, with D unclear. The CDR3 spans 13 residues. Trimming removed 3 bases at V and 2 bases at J, with 7 bases between. The V gene's germline CDR1 is MNHEY and CDR2 SMNVEV (reference sequence). The CDR3 sequence is CASSFSVNYGYTF. CDR3 in DNA: TGTGCCAGCAGTTTTTCGGTGAACTATGGCTACACCTTC.

The chain has TRBV9 and TRBJ2-5, with 9 bases identical to TRBD1. The CDR3 is 15 amino acids. Germline V gives CDR1 SGDLS, CDR2 YYNGEE. Trimming cost V 4 bases and J 2 bases; bases outside gene matches: 6. CDR3 loop: CASSTGDREQETQYF. Here the CDR3 DNA reads TGTGCCAGCAGCACCGGGGACAGGGAACAAGAGACCCAGTACTTC.

This clone was counted only a few times. The identical CDR3 is also encoded by other nucleotide sequences in the sample. The chain couples TRBV18 to TRBJ2-6; TRBD1 matches 10 bases. Trimming removed 6 bases from V and 0 bases from J; junction bases left unmatched: 5. The CDR3 spans 17 residues. Germline CDR1 reads KGHSH; CDR2 reads LQKENI. The CDR3 spells CASSRGQGNSGANVLTF. CDR3 DNA: TGTGCCAGCTCCCGGGGACAGGGGAACTCTGGGGCCAACGTCCTGACTTTC.

The chain couples TRBV6-5 to TRBJ1-2; 7 nucleotides match TRBD1. The CDR3 is 13 amino acids. The V gene end was trimmed by 5 bases and the J gene end by 3 bases; junction bases not matched to a gene: 3. Germline V gives CDR1 MNHEY, CDR2 SVGAGI. CDR3 protein: CASSKGADYGYTF. The CDR3 bases are TGTGCCAGCAGTAAGGGGGCAGACTATGGCTACACCTTC.

The chain is built from TRBV27 and TRBJ2-2; 12 nucleotides agree with TRBD2. The CDR3 is 17 residues long. CDR1 is MNHEY, CDR2 SMNVEV, per germline (reference sequence). The V and J ends lost 2 bases and 2 bases, in that order; junction bases with no gene match: 3. The CDR3 sequence: CASSLRTSGTNTGELFF. The CDR3 DNA sequence: TGTGCCAGCAGTTTAAGGACTAGCGGGACCAACACCGGGGAGCTGTTTTTT.

This clone appeared a few times. This chain uses TRBV9 with TRBJ2-7; 9 bases are shared with TRBD1. Germline lookup yields CDR1 SGDLS and CDR2 YYNGEE. Trimming cost V 3 bases and J 3 bases; bases outside gene matches: 4. This CDR3 has 14 residues. The CDR3 reads CASSGTGQGYEQYF. For the CDR3, the DNA is TGTGCCAGCAGCGGAACGGGACAGGGCTACGAGCAGTACTTC.

The chain joins TRBV4-1 to TRBJ1-1; D unresolved. Per germline, CDR1 MGHRA and CDR2 YSYEKL. The CDR3 consists of 14 residues. Trimming removed 2 bases from V and 1 base from J, with 8 bases in between. CDR3 DNA sequence: TGCGCCAGCAGCCAAAGTAACTGGAACACTGAAGCTTTCTTT. This codes for CASSQSNWNTEAFF.

This chain uses TRBV6-6 with TRBJ1-2, with 8 bases identical to TRBD1. V shed 7 bases and J 0 bases; nucleotides not matched to a gene: 10. The CDR3 contains 16 residues. Germline CDR1 and CDR2: MNHNY and SVGAGI (reference sequence). The CDR3 protein is CASTYRGISPNYGYTF. In DNA form, the CDR3 reads TGTGCCAGCACCTACAGGGGGATCAGTCCTAACTATGGCTACACCTTC.

This sequence joins TRBV6-5 and TRBJ2-1; 11 bases line up with TRBD2. Germline V CDR1 and CDR2: MNHEY, SVGAGI. The CDR3 runs to 15 residues. With V trimmed by 6 bases and J by 8 bases, 9 bases remained unmatched. For the CDR3, the DNA is TGTGCCAGCAGACTCTCTAGCGGGAGGATCCATGAGCAGTTCTTC. Translation gives CASRLSSGRIHEQFF.

This chain links TRBV5-1 with TRBJ2-7; 8 positions match TRBD2. In germline, CDR1 is SGHRS, CDR2 YFSETQ. The length of the CDR3 is 16 residues. V was pared by 4 bases and J by 2 bases, with 11 bases of the junction left unmatched. CDR3 in amino acids: CASSPAGSGVPYEQYF. CDR3 DNA: TGCGCCAGCAGCCCCGCGGGTAGCGGGGTACCCTACGAGCAGTACTTC.

The CDR3 loop is CASSPGSANNQPQHF. As DNA, the CDR3 is TGTGCCAGCAGCCCAGGGTCCGCGAATAATCAGCCCCAGCATTTT. This chain connects TRBV11-2 to TRBJ1-5, with D possibly TRBD1 on 5 matching bases. Trimming removed 5 bases from V and 4 bases from J, with 15 bases in between. CDR3 size: 15 residues. Germline CDR1 SGHAT, CDR2 FQNNGV. Combining the CDR3 with reference TRBV11-2 and TRBJ1-5 gives the whole variable domain EAGVAQSPRYKIIEKRQSVAFWCNPISGHATLYWYQQILGQGPKLLIQFQNNGVVDDSQLPKDRFSAERLKGVDSTLKIQPAKLEDSAVYLCASSPGSANNQPQHFGDGTRLSIL.

The chain combines TRBV6-5 with TRBJ1-1, with 7 positions matching TRBD1. Germline CDR1 reads MNHEY; CDR2 reads SVGAGI. Trimming took 0 bases from V and 1 from J; bases not matched to a gene: 2. The CDR3 is 15 amino acids. The CDR3 protein is CASSYSNRGNTEAFF. The CDR3 nucleotides read TGTGCCAGCAGTTACTCGAACAGGGGGAACACTGAAGCTTTCTTT.

V gene TRBV6-5 combines with J gene TRBJ2-5; D is possibly TRBD2 (5 bases). V was pared by 2 bases and J by 2 bases, with 9 bases between. Germline CDR1 is MNHEY and CDR2 is SVGAGI. The CDR3 is 14 amino acids. CDR3: CASSYGRGQETQYF. The CDR3 region has the DNA TGTGCCAGCAGTTACGGTCGGGGTCAAGAGACCCAGTACTTC.

The chain has TRBV6-5 and TRBJ1-3; D is perhaps TRBD1 (5 bases). The CDR3 loop spans 15 amino acids. V was shortened by 5 bases and J by 0 bases, with 11 bases between the two germline ends. Germline V gives CDR1 MNHEY, CDR2 SVGAGI. CDR3 sequence reads: CASSAGPFSGNTIYF. As DNA, the CDR3 is TGTGCCAGCAGTGCGGGGCCCTTCTCTGGAAACACCATATATTTT.

This clone occurred once. The genes are TRBV19 and TRBJ1-2; 8 bases agree with TRBD1. CDR3 length: 16 residues. The germline gives CDR1 LNHDA, CDR2 SQIVND (reference sequence). With V trimmed by 3 bases and J by 3 bases, 9 bases remained unmatched. CDR3: CASSIVGAGGYYGYTF. In DNA, the CDR3 is TGTGCCAGTAGTATCGTCGGCGCAGGGGGCTACTATGGCTACACCTTC.